This TCR beta chain was sequenced during a study of shared clonotypes between healthy human individuals. Regarding the study as a whole: Sequencing of the sorted subsets was shown by rarefaction to be incomplete despite large depth.

TCRdb keeps only in-frame clones here, not all; method: immunoSEQ multiplex PCR. Counted here are approximately 1.4 million clones, 95% to 99% occurring once; the ten biggest clones make up about 0.45%. V trimming: 3 bases; J trimming: 8 bases; junction bases outside the gene matches: 16. Germline-derived CDR1 and CDR2 are MRHNA and SNTAGT. This CDR3 has 17 residues. With regard to this clone: What it binds is not known.

This TCR came from a man aged 30 to 45 in good health. The V and J genes are TRBV6-4 and TRBJ2-3; 8 bases map to TRBD2. Sequenced material: naive CD4+ T cells sorted from blood. Subset here: CD45RA+ positively selected. The chain's CDR3 is CASSEISGSPSRGTQYF. CDR3 bases: TGTGCCAGCAGTGAGATCAGCGGGAGTCCCTCTCGAGGTACGCAGTATTTT.